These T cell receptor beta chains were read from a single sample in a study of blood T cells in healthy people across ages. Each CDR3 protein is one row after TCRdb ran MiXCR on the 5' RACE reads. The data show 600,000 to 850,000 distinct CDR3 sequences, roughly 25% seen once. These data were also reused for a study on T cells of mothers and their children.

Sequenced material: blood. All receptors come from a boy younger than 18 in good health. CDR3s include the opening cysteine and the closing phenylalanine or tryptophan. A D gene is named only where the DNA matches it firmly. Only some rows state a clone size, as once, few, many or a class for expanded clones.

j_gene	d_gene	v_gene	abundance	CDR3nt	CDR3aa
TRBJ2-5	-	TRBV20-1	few	TGCAGTGCCCCGCAGCCAGGGGCCCACCAAGAGACCCAGTACTTC	CSAPQPGAHQETQYF
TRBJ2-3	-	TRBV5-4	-	TGTGCCAGCAGCCCGACCAGGGATGGAGATACGCAGTATTTT	CASSPTRDGDTQYF
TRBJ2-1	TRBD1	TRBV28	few	TGTGCCAGCAGTCAGACAGGGAATGACAATGAGCAGTTCTTC	CASSQTGNDNEQFF
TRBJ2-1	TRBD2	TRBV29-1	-	TGCAGCGTTGAGGGACTAGCGGGGTACAATGAGCAGTTCTTC	CSVEGLAGYNEQFF
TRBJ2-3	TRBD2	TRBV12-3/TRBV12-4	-	TGTGCCAGCAGTCTTTGGACTAGTGGAGATACGCAGTATTTT	CASSLWTSGDTQYF
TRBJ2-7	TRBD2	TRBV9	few	TGTGCCAGCAGCGCTATACCGACTAGCGGGAGGATCGAGCAGTACTTC	CASSAIPTSGRIEQYF
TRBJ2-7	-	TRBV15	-	TGTGCCACCAGCCAGTTGGAACAGACAGGTTCCTACGAGCAGTACTTC	CATSQLEQTGSYEQYF
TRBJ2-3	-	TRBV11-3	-	TGTGCCAGCAGCTGGACGAGGGACACCTCTAGCACAGATACGCAGTATTTT	CASSWTRDTSSTDTQYF
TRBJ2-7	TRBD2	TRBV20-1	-	TGCAGTGCTAAAGAGCGGGAGAGGGGCTACGAGCAGTACTTC	CSAKERERGYEQYF
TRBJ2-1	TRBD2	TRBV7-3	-	TGTGCCGGCAGCTGGGGGGGAGAAATCTACAATGAGCAGTTCTTC	CAGSWGGEIYNEQFF
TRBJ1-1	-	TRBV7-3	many	TGTGCCAGCAGCTTGGACAACACTGAAGCTTTCTTT	CASSLDNTEAFF
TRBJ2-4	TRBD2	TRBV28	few	TGTGCCAGCAGTTTACCCCCGAAGACTAGCGGGGGGGGCTTAGCCAAAAACATTCAGTACTTC	CASSLPPKTSGGGLAKNIQYF
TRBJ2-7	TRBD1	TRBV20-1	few	TGCAGTGCTAGAGCCGAAACTAGAGGACAGGACCCCTACGAGCAGTACTTC	CSARAETRGQDPYEQYF
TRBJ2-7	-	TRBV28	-	TGTGCCAGCAGCCAACAGGGCCGGGTCTACTACGAGCAGTACTTC	CASSQQGRVYYEQYF
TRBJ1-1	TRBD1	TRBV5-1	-	TGCGCCAGCAGTCCCCCCCCCGGGACAGGGGTCTTGAACACTGAAGCTTTCTTT	CASSPPPGTGVLNTEAFF
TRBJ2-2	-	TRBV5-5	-	TGTGCCAGCAGCCAGGAAGGCCTGGATACCGGGGAGCTGTTTTTT	CASSQEGLDTGELFF
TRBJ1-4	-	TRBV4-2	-	TGTGCCAGCAGCCGCAGCCCCGGGACGACTGAAAAACTGTTTTTT	CASSRSPGTTEKLFF
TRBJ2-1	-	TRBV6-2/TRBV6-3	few	TGTGCCAGCAGTATAGGCCCCCGGTGGGACAATGAGCAGTTCTTC	CASSIGPRWDNEQFF
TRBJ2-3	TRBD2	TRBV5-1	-	TGCGCCAGCAGCTTGGCCCTAGCGGGAATCTCAGATACGCAGTATTTT	CASSLALAGISDTQYF
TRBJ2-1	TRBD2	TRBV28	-	TGTGCCAGCAGTTGGACTAGCCGAGAAGATGAGCAGTTCTTC	CASSWTSREDEQFF